The clone carrying this TCR beta chain was picked up a small number of times. CD4+ cells of the naive, central memory, regulatory and stem cell-like memory types were sorted via CD45RO/CCR7/CD25/CD127/CD95/CD27. cDNA synthesis used the whole RNA isolate, giving expressed TCRB sequences. Sequencing of naive, central memory and regulatory T cell samples gave an average of roughly 3.5 million reads. Clones were sequenced by immunoSEQ multiplex PCR, and TCRdb holds only the in-frame ones, with some missing. The sample records fewer than 650,000 clones, roughly a sixth being singletons. These data come from a study of beta chain features in type 1 diabetes. Material: naive CD4+ T cells from blood. This receptor was taken from a man aged 18 to 29 in good health.

The CDR3 is CASRRTPGQLNTEAFF. The CDR3 DNA is TGTGCCAGTAGGAGAACCCCGGGACAGTTGAACACTGAAGCTTTCTTT. The V call is TRBV19, the J call TRBJ1-1; TRBD1 agrees at 7 bases. The CDR3 runs 16 residues. V was clipped by 6 bases and J by 0 bases; unmatched bases: 10. From germline, CDR1 is LNHDA and CDR2 SQIVND (reference sequence).